This T cell receptor beta chain came from a study of blood T cells in healthy people across ages. This clonotype was seen at least ten times. The germline gives CDR1 ENHRY, CDR2 SYGVKD. Trimming shortened V by 0 bases and J by 2 bases, and 9 bases separated the two germline ends. The CDR3 totals 15 residues. Every donor contributed about 10 milliliters of peripheral blood by blood draw. Per sample, no less than 5 micrograms of total RNA were extracted. Sample-barcoded 5' priming and a J-beta primer mix drove a second PCR of roughly 6 to 12 cycles. Researchers report that a template-switch adaptor with 12 random nucleotides tagged each cDNA molecule. TCRdb reprocessed the 5' RACE reads with MiXCR, giving one entry per CDR3 protein. The sample contains 800,000 to 950,000 distinct CDR3 sequences, approximately 32% of which appear only once. This sample also belongs to another study, concerning T cells of mothers and their children.

V is TRBV10-3 and J is TRBJ2-3; D gene unclear. The sequencing input was blood. This sequence originates from a woman between 40 and 55 years old in good health. Here the CDR3 reads CAISESWGSTDTQYF. The CDR3 nucleotides are TGTGCCATCAGTGAGTCTTGGGGATCCACAGATACGCAGTATTTT.